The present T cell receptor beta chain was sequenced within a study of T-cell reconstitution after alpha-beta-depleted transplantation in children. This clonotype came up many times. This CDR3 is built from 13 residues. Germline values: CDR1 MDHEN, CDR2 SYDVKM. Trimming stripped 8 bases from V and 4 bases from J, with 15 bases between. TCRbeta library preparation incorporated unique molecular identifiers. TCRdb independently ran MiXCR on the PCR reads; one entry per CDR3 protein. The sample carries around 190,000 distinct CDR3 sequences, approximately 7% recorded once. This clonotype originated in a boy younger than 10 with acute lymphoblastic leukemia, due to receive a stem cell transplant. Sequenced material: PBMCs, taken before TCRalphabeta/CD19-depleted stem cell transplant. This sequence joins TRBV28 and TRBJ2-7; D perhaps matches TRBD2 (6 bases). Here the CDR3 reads CASQVPGVYEQYF. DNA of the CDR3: TGTGCCAGCCAAGTCCCGGGGGTTTACGAGCAGTACTTC.